The rows below give T cell receptor beta chains drawn from one sample of a study of lymphopenia after photon versus proton radiotherapy. The method was immunoSEQ multiplex PCR; TCRdb's version includes in-frame clones alone and lacks a portion of them. The profile shows tens of thousands of clones, over 75% of them singletons. The specimen was peripheral blood, collected from a patient treated with proton-based radiotherapy. The receptors derive from a woman in her 70s with pancreatic cancer. CDR3s include the opening cysteine and the closing phenylalanine or tryptophan. Each record gives: clone size, V gene, D gene, J gene, CDR3 DNA, CDR3 protein. The D gene is left open where the match is weak. Some rows have no size entry. The others give once, few or many, or a class for an expanded clone.

clone size: .
V gene: TRBV7-3
D gene: .
J gene: TRBJ2-1
CDR3 DNA: TGTGCCAGCAGCTTATCCGCGAACAATGAGCAGTTCTTC
CDR3 protein: CASSLSANNEQFF

clone size: .
V gene: TRBV6-5
D gene: TRBD1
J gene: TRBJ1-2
CDR3 DNA: TGTGCCAGCAGGGACAGGGCTAACTATGGCTACACCTTC
CDR3 protein: CASRDRANYGYTF

clone size: .
V gene: TRBV28
D gene: .
J gene: TRBJ1-5
CDR3 DNA: TGTGCCAGCAGGTCGGACAATCAGCCCCAGCATTTT
CDR3 protein: CASRSDNQPQHF

clone size: .
V gene: TRBV7-4
D gene: .
J gene: TRBJ2-7
CDR3 DNA: TGTGCCAGCAGCTTAGTCGGCAATCTGGGCTCCTACGAGCAGTACTTC
CDR3 protein: CASSLVGNLGSYEQYF

clone size: large
V gene: TRBV5-1
D gene: TRBD1
J gene: TRBJ1-2
CDR3 DNA: TGCGCCAGCAGCTTGGAGGGGGCAAGTGGCTACACCTTC
CDR3 protein: CASSLEGASGYTF

clone size: .
V gene: TRBV7-9
D gene: .
J gene: TRBJ2-1
CDR3 DNA: TGTGCCAGCAGCTCCTGGTCTAGTGCGGAGCAGTTCTTC
CDR3 protein: CASSSWSSAEQFF

clone size: .
V gene: TRBV6-5
D gene: TRBD1
J gene: TRBJ1-2
CDR3 DNA: TGTGCCAGCAGTTACCTACGAGGGGACAGAGGGAATGGCTACACCTTC
CDR3 protein: CASSYLRGDRGNGYTF

clone size: .
V gene: TRBV6-1
D gene: .
J gene: TRBJ1-4
CDR3 DNA: TGTGCCAGCAGTGAAGCGTGGGGAACTAATGAAAAACTGTTTTTT
CDR3 protein: CASSEAWGTNEKLFF

clone size: .
V gene: TRBV19
D gene: TRBD2
J gene: TRBJ2-3
CDR3 DNA: TGTGCCAGTAGTCCCGAAGCCCCGGGACTAGCGGGAGGTCGGGATACGCAGTATTTT
CDR3 protein: CASSPEAPGLAGGRDTQYF

clone size: once
V gene: TRBV28
D gene: .
J gene: TRBJ1-1
CDR3 DNA: TGTGCCAGCAAGGCGGTCACTGAAGCTTTCTTT
CDR3 protein: CASKAVTEAFF